These 23 T cell receptor beta chains were sequenced from one sample in a study of cytomegalovirus exposure and HLA in healthy donors. This PCR relied on a set of 60 Vbeta primers and 13 Jbeta primers. Clones were read by immunoSEQ multiplex PCR, and TCRdb kept only the in-frame ones, dropping some. The sample comprises about 120,000 clones, 70% to 85% of which are singletons, and over 1.2% rests with the top ten. The material sequenced was PBMCs. The origin of the receptors is a female donor in good health and CMV-seronegative.

Only a few counts were recorded for this clone. The rearrangement joins TRBV4-3 to TRBJ2-3, with 10 bases lining up with TRBD2. The CDR3 runs to 16 residues. CDR1 is LGHNA, CDR2 YSLEER, per germline. V lost 0 bases, J lost 4 bases, and 4 bases stayed unmatched. The CDR3 here is CASSQDVSGRSDTQYF. The CDR3 DNA is TGCGCCAGCAGCCAAGATGTTAGCGGGAGGTCAGATACGCAGTATTTT.

This clone has a single count. V and J are TRBV11-3 and TRBJ2-5, with 9 bases identical to TRBD2. V gave up 2 bases and J gave up 11 bases; unmatched junction bases: 6. The germline CDR1 and CDR2 sequences are SGHNT and YENEEA. This CDR3 is 13 amino acids long. CDR3 sequence (DNA): TGTGCCAGCAGCTTAACGGGACTAGCAAGGCAGTACTTC. Its translation is CASSLTGLARQYF.

V usage is TRBV19 and J usage is TRBJ1-5, with D possibly being TRBD1 (5 bases). The CDR3 extends over 13 amino acids. CDR1 LNHDA and CDR2 SQIVND come from the germline V gene (reference sequence). Trimming shortened V by 11 bases and J by 2 bases, and 13 bases separated the two germline ends. Written as DNA, the CDR3 is TGTGCCGCCAGCCGGGGGGGCAATCAGCCCCAGCATTTT. Translated, it gives CAASRGGNQPQHF.

The rearrangement uses TRBV11-2 and TRBJ1-2; maybe TRBD1 (6 bases). Trimming cost V 6 bases and J 9 bases, with 11 bases left between them. The germline gives CDR1 SGHAT, CDR2 FQNNGV. This CDR3 spans 11 amino acids. The chain's CDR3 is CASRGGGSYTF. In nucleotides, the CDR3 is TGTGCCAGCAGAGGGGGGGGGAGCTACACCTTC.

The rearrangement links TRBV7-7 to TRBJ2-7, with D perhaps TRBD2 (6 bases). The length of the CDR3 is 14 residues. Looked up from germline, CDR1 is SSHAT and CDR2 is FNYEAQ (reference sequence). V was trimmed by 5 bases and J by 6 bases, leaving 17 bases between them. CDR3 protein: CASSPDLVGGEQYF. In nucleotides, the CDR3 is TGTGCCAGCAGCCCCGATTTGGTGGGGGGCGAGCAGTACTTC.

The genes are TRBV29-1 and TRBJ2-5, with D perhaps assigned TRBD1 or TRBD2 (6 bases each). The better agreement between TRBJ2-7 and the DNA end casts doubt on the J call. The length of the CDR3 is 12 residues. Germline V gene data show CDR1 as SQVTM and CDR2 as ANQGSEA. This CDR3 reads CSVQEGAYEQYF. CDR3 bases: TGCAGCGTTCAGGAGGGGGCCTACGAGCAGTACTTC.

V is TRBV28 and J is TRBJ1-3; D remains ambiguous. The CDR3 runs 12 residues. Trimming removed 4 bases from V and 4 bases from J, with 5 bases in between. Germline V gene data show CDR1 as MDHEN and CDR2 as SYDVKM. The chain's CDR3 is CASSSGGNTIYF. As DNA, the CDR3 is TGTGCCAGCAGTTCAGGAGGAAACACCATATATTTT.

The rearrangement joins TRBV4-3 to TRBJ2-1; D remains ambiguous. The germline gives CDR1 LGHNA, CDR2 YSLEER. This CDR3 contains 17 residues. The ends were cut back, 3 bases at V and 4 bases at J, with 19 bases in the middle. The CDR3 is CASSQTRTVLGYNEQFF. As DNA, the CDR3 is TGCGCCAGCAGCCAGACGAGAACAGTTTTGGGTTACAATGAGCAGTTCTTC.

The chain joins TRBV5-4 to TRBJ2-2; D might be TRBD1 (5 bases). Germline V gene sequence: CDR1 SGHNT, CDR2 YYREEE (reference sequence). The CDR3 runs 14 residues. V was cut by 0 bases and J by 6 bases, with 9 bases left in between. This chain's CDR3 is CASSLAEGAGELFF. The CDR3 bases are TGTGCCAGCAGCTTGGCCGAAGGGGCCGGGGAGCTGTTTTTT.

The table lists this clone with a count of one. The chain couples TRBV6-5 to TRBJ1-2, with D possibly being TRBD1 (5 bases). The V end was cut by 2 bases, the J end by 8 bases, with 15 bases between. CDR1 is MNHEY and CDR2 is SVGAGI in the germline V gene. The CDR3 loop spans 14 amino acids. This chain's CDR3 is CASSYLTGRGGYTF. CDR3 in DNA: TGTGCCAGCAGTTACCTCACCGGGAGGGGAGGCTACACCTTC.

The rearrangement links TRBV6-6 to TRBJ2-7; D is possibly TRBD2 (6 bases). This CDR3 contains 14 residues. Trimming cost V 7 bases and J 3 bases, with 16 bases left between them. Germline V gives CDR1 MNHNY, CDR2 SVGAGI (reference sequence). The chain's CDR3 is CASTLGGQNYEQYF. Here the CDR3 DNA reads TGTGCCAGCACCCTCGGGGGTCAGAACTACGAGCAGTACTTC.

The CDR3 sequence is CASSPRTSTDTQYF. The CDR3 nucleotides are TGTGCCAGTAGTCCTCGGACTAGCACAGATACGCAGTATTTT. The chain uses TRBV19 and TRBJ2-3; the D gene is possibly TRBD2 (5 bases). V lost 5 bases to trimming and J lost 0 bases, with 9 bases between them. The CDR3 is made up of 14 amino acids. Germline CDR1 reads LNHDA; CDR2 reads SQIVND (reference sequence).

The chain is built from TRBV4-2 and TRBJ2-1, with D uncertain. The V end lost 0 bases, the J end lost 6 bases, and 12 bases lay between the germline ends. This CDR3 spans 15 amino acids. Per germline, CDR1 LGHNA and CDR2 YNFKEQ. The CDR3: CASSQESRSSNEQFF. CDR3 sequence (DNA): TGTGCCAGCAGCCAAGAATCGAGGTCCAGCAATGAGCAGTTCTTC.

This clone appeared once. This chain links TRBV28 with TRBJ2-7; 10 nucleotides match TRBD1. This CDR3 contains 15 residues. V shed 1 base and J 5 bases; nucleotides not matched to a gene: 5. Germline V gene lookup returns CDR1 MDHEN and CDR2 SYDVKM. The CDR3 DNA sequence: TGTGCCAGCAGTTTATTAGACAGGGGGCGTAACGAGCAGTACTTC. Its translation: CASSLLDRGRNEQYF.

The rearrangement joins TRBV28 to TRBJ1-5; possibly TRBD1 for D (6 bases). CDR3 length: 13 residues. The germline V gene has CDR1 MDHEN and CDR2 SYDVKM. Trimming took 6 bases from V and 6 from J, leaving 12 bases between them. In DNA, the CDR3 is TGTGCCAGCAGGTTACAGGGCGGTCAGCCCCAGCATTTT. It yields the protein CASRLQGGQPQHF.

The rearrangement links TRBV28 to TRBJ2-1; 11 bases line up with TRBD2. The CDR3 runs 16 residues. Germline V lookup: CDR1 MDHEN, CDR2 SYDVKM. V dropped 6 bases and J dropped 5; count of bases not matched to a gene: 9. As DNA, the CDR3 is TGTGCCAGCAGGTCTCCTAGCGGGAGGTTCAACAATGAGCAGTTCTTC. This translates into CASRSPSGRFNNEQFF.

In this sample, this clone turned up a few times. The same CDR3 arises from other DNA sequences in this sample as well. The chain carries TRBV6-5 and TRBJ1-1, with 8 bases matching TRBD1. The CDR3 consists of 14 residues. Germline CDR1 and CDR2: MNHEY and SVGAGI. Unmatched junction bases numbered 0, after V lost 2 bases and J lost 1 base. CDR3 in amino acids: CASSYDRGNTEAFF. For the CDR3, the DNA is TGTGCCAGCAGTTACGACAGGGGGAACACTGAAGCTTTCTTT.

The chain links TRBV7-2 to TRBJ1-3; TRBD1 aligns across 11 bases. The V and J ends lost 5 bases and 3 bases, in that order; junction bases with no gene match: 3. This CDR3 region has 15 residues. Looked up from germline, CDR1 is SGHTA and CDR2 is FQGNSA. In nucleotides, the CDR3 is TGTGCCAGCAGCATGGACAGGGGGCGTGGAAACACCATATATTTT. Residues: CASSMDRGRGNTIYF.

The rearrangement uses TRBV5-1 and TRBJ2-4; a possible D gene is TRBD2 (5 bases). The CDR3 has 18 amino acids. V was cut by 4 bases and J by 1 base, with 21 bases left in between. Germline lookup yields CDR1 SGHRS and CDR2 YFSETQ. The CDR3 here is CASSPRLPISGAKNIQYF. CDR3 bases: TGCGCCAGCAGCCCCAGGCTGCCAATTTCGGGGGCCAAAAACATTCAGTACTTC. Full variable domain (outside the CDR3, taken from reference TRBV5-1 and TRBJ2-4): KAGVTQTPRYLIKTRGQQVTLSCSPISGHRSVSWYQQTPGQGLQFLFEYFSETQRNKGNFPGRFSGRQFSNSRSEMNVSTLELGDSALYLCASSPRLPISGAKNIQYFGAGTRLSVL.

The genes are TRBV11-3 and TRBJ2-5, with TRBD2 identical over 13 bases. V gave up 4 bases and J gave up 4 bases; unmatched junction bases: 3. CDR3 length equals 15 residues. The V gene's germline CDR1 is SGHNT and CDR2 YENEEA. The CDR3 DNA reads as TGTGCCAGCAGCTGGACTAGCGGGAGTGGAGAGACCCAGTACTTC. Translation: CASSWTSGSGETQYF.

V and J are TRBV25-1 and TRBJ2-7, with D possibly matching TRBD1 (5 bases). Per germline, CDR1 MGHDK and CDR2 SYGVNS. CDR3 size: 16 residues. Trimming cost V 1 base and J 5 bases, with 18 bases left between them. DNA for the CDR3: TGTGCCAGCAGTGAATCCAGGGCCCGAAGGAAGGACGAGCAGTACTTC. Translated: CASSESRARRKDEQYF.

This clone occurred a few times. The chain is built from TRBV28 and TRBJ1-2; 8 nucleotides match TRBD1. After removal of 4 bases from V and 5 bases from J, the junction contained 12 bases not matched to a gene. Germline V gene data show CDR1 as MDHEN and CDR2 as SYDVKM. This CDR3 contains 16 residues. This chain's CDR3 is CASSYAGGPHFYGYTF. The CDR3 DNA reads TGTGCCAGCAGTTACGCAGGGGGCCCACATTTTTATGGCTACACCTTC.

The CDR3 sequence: CASSRTGDYGYTF. The CDR3 bases are TGTGCCAGCAGCCGGACAGGGGACTATGGCTACACCTTC. This chain connects TRBV28 to TRBJ1-2; 9 bases match TRBD1. V shed 6 bases, J shed 3 bases, and the junction held 2 bases outside the gene matches. Germline CDR1 and CDR2: MDHEN and SYDVKM. The CDR3 is 13 amino acids.